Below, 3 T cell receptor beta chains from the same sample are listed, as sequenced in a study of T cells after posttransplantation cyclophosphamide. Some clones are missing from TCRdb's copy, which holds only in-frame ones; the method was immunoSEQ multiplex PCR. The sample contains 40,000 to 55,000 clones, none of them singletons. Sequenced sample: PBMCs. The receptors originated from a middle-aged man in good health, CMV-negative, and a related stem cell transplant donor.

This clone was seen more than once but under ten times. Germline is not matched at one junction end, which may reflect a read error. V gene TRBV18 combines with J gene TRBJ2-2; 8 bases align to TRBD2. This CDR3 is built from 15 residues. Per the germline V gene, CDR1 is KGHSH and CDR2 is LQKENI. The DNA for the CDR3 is TGTGCCAGCTCACAGACTAGCGATCCGACCGGGGAGCCGTTTTTT. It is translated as CASSQTSDPTGEPFF.

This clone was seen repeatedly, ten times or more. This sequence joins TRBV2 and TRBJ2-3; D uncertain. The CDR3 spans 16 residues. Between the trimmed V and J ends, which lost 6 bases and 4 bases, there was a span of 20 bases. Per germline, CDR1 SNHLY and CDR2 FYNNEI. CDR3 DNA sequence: TGTGCCAGCAGCAGTGTGGCTAGTCACCCCTCAGATACGCAGTATTTT. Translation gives CASSSVASHPSDTQYF. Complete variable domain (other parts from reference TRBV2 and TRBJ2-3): EPEVTQTPSHQVTQMGQEVILRCVPISNHLYFYWYRQILGQKVEFLVSFYNNEISEKSEIFDDQFSVERPDGSNFTLKIRSTKLEDSAMYFCASSSVASHPSDTQYFGPGTRLTVL.

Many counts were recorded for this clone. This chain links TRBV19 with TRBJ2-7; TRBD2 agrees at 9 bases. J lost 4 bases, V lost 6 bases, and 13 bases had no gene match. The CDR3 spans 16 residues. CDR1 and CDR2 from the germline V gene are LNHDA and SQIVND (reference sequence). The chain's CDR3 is CASRPRSGSDLYEQYF. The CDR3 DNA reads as TGTGCCAGTAGGCCTCGTAGCGGGAGTGATCTATACGAGCAGTACTTC. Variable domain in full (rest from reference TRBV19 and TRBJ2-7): DGGITQSPKYLFRKEGQNVTLSCEQNLNHDAMYWYRQDPGQGLRLIYYSQIVNDFQKGDIAEGYSVSREKKESFPLTVTSAQKNPTAFYLCASRPRSGSDLYEQYFGPGTRLTVT.